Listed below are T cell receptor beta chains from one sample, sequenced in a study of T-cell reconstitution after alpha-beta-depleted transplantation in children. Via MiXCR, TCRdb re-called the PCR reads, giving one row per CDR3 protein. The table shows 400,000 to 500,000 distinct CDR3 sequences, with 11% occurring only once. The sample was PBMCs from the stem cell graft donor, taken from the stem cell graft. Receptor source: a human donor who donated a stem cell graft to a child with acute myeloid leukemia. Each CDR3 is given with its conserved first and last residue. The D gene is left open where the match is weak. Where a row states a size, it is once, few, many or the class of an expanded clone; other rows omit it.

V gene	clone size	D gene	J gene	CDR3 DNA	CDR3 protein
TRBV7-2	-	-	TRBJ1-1	TGTGCCAGCAGCCCCTCACCGGGGGTCACTGAAGCTTTCTTT	CASSPSPGVTEAFF
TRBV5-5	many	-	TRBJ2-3	TGTGCCAGCGGACCGGACAGCGTTACGCAGTATTTT	CASGPDSVTQYF
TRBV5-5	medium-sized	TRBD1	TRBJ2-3	TGTGCCAGCAGCTTTCAGGGGCAGGGGGCTATAGATACGCAGTATTTT	CASSFQGQGAIDTQYF
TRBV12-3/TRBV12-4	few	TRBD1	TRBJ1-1	TGTGCCAGCAGTCCACTGGGAAGGACAGGGGGTTTCGCTGAAGCTTTCTTT	CASSPLGRTGGFAEAFF
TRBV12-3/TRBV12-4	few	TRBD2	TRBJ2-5	TGTGCCAGCAGTTTAGGAAGCGGGGGGTACCAAGAGACCCAGTACTTC	CASSLGSGGYQETQYF
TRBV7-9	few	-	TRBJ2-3	TGTGCCAGCAGCTCAACGGACAGCGGCACAGATACGCAGTATTTT	CASSSTDSGTDTQYF
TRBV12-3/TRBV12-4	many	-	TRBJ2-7	TGTGCCAGCAGTTTACAGGAGTTGTCCTACGAGCAGTACTTC	CASSLQELSYEQYF
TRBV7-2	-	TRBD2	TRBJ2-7	TGTGCCAGCAGCCGGACTAGCGGGGGCTACGAGCAGTACTTC	CASSRTSGGYEQYF
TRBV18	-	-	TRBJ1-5	TGTGCCAGCTCACCTAGGGACCGCGACTGGCCCCAGCATTTT	CASSPRDRDWPQHF
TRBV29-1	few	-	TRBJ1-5	TGCAGCGTTGACCATCGGTTACCCAATCAGCCCCAGCATTTT	CSVDHRLPNQPQHF
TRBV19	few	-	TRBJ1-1	TGTGCCAGTACAGCACGGGTGGGGGGCACTGAAGCTTTCTTT	CASTARVGGTEAFF
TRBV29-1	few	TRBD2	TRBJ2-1	TGCAGCGTTGAATGGGGGACTAGCGGTTACAATGAGCAGTTCTTC	CSVEWGTSGYNEQFF
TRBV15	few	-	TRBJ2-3	TGTGCCACCAGCAGAGCCGATCGGGGGGCCTCCACAGATACGCAGTATTTT	CATSRADRGASTDTQYF
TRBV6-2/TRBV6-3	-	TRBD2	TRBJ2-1	TGTGCCAGCAGTTTTGGGACTAGCGGGGAATACAATGAGCAGTTCTTC	CASSFGTSGEYNEQFF